Below are 28 T cell receptor beta chains sequenced from a single sample in a study of blood T cell repertoires in COVID-19. The method was immunoSEQ multiplex PCR; TCRdb's version includes in-frame clones alone and lacks a portion of them. The sample contains about 270,000 clones, more than 70% of which appear only once. The sequenced sample consisted of peripheral blood. These receptors were collected from an elderly woman with COVID-19, enrolled during active disease.

With respect to this clone: The junction shows a germline mismatch at one end, possibly a read error. The rearrangement links TRBV27 to TRBJ2-5, with D possibly matching TRBD1 (5 bases). This CDR3 contains 13 residues. The V gene's germline CDR1 is MNHEY and CDR2 SMNVEV (reference sequence). CDR3 in DNA: TGTGCCAGCAGGGGGCGCCCTCAAGGGACCCAGTACTTC. Amino acid sequence: CASRGRPQGTQYF.

V usage is TRBV28 and J usage is TRBJ1-5, with 7 bases aligning to TRBD1. Trimming removed 6 bases from V and 4 bases from J; junction bases left unmatched: 0. This CDR3 region has 12 residues. From germline, CDR1 is MDHEN and CDR2 SYDVKM. The CDR3 here is CASRTGNQPQHF. In nucleotides, the CDR3 is TGTGCCAGCAGGACAGGGAATCAGCCCCAGCATTTT.

The CDR3 sequence is CASSQDLLAGEYNEQFF. The CDR3 bases are TGTGCCAGCAGCCAAGATTTGCTAGCGGGGGAATACAATGAGCAGTTCTTC. The chain uses TRBV3-1 (or the pseudogene TRBV3-2) and TRBJ2-1; TRBD2 aligns across 10 bases. The J segment lost 4 bases and the V segment lost 0 bases, leaving 6 bases of the junction unmatched. This CDR3 has 17 residues. Germline loops: CDR1 LGHDT, CDR2 YNNKEL (reference sequence).

The CDR3 is CASSIITGLSNEQFF. The CDR3 DNA reads TGTGCCAGTAGTATTATAACAGGGCTGTCCAATGAGCAGTTCTTC. The chain is built from TRBV19 and TRBJ2-1; D possibly corresponds to TRBD1 (6 bases). Germline loops: CDR1 LNHDA, CDR2 SQIVND (reference sequence). The CDR3 length is 15 residues. Trimming removed 3 bases at V and 6 bases at J, with 15 bases between.

The rearrangement uses TRBV5-1 and TRBJ2-5; D is unclear. The CDR3 totals 16 residues. Per the germline V gene, CDR1 is SGHRS and CDR2 is YFSETQ. V lost 0 bases and J lost 1, with 13 bases in between. The CDR3 DNA reads as TGCGCCAGCAGCTTGGCCGTCACGACTTCCCAAGAGACCCAGTACTTC. This encodes CASSLAVTTSQETQYF.

The chain joins TRBV6-5 to TRBJ1-1; tentative D call: TRBD1 (5 bases). The CDR3 has 14 residues. From germline, CDR1 is MNHEY and CDR2 SVGAGI. V gave up 5 bases and J gave up 1 base, with 11 bases separating them. CDR3 sequence reads: CASSRRDPNTEAFF. The DNA for the CDR3 is TGTGCCAGCAGTCGCAGGGATCCGAACACTGAAGCTTTCTTT.

The V gene is TRBV11-2, the J gene TRBJ1-6; D is uncertain. The CDR3 loop spans 12 amino acids. Between the trimmed V and J ends, which lost 7 bases and 9 bases, there was a span of 10 bases. The germline CDR1 and CDR2 sequences are SGHAT and FQNNGV. CDR3 in amino acids: CASMNPGSPLHF. As DNA, the CDR3 is TGTGCCAGCATGAATCCAGGTTCACCCCTCCACTTT.

This clone showed up just a few times. The chain recombines TRBV19 with TRBJ2-1; 8 bases align to TRBD2. CDR3 length: 16 residues. J was trimmed by 4 bases and V by 1 base; bases with no gene match: 6. Germline-derived CDR1 and CDR2 are LNHDA and SQIVND (reference sequence). This CDR3 is CASSIGSGGTYNEQFF. The CDR3 region has the DNA TGTGCCAGTAGTATAGGCTCGGGGGGGACTTACAATGAGCAGTTCTTC.

V gene TRBV19 combines with J gene TRBJ1-1; weak D call: TRBD1 (5 bases). This CDR3 region has 13 residues. V lost 6 bases and J lost 6, with 14 bases in between. Germline V CDR1 and CDR2: LNHDA, SQIVND (reference sequence). This CDR3 is CASSKMPGAEAFF. For the CDR3, the DNA is TGTGCCAGTAGCAAAATGCCGGGGGCTGAAGCTTTCTTT.

The genes are TRBV18 and TRBJ2-5; D perhaps matches TRBD2 (6 bases). From germline, CDR1 is KGHSH and CDR2 LQKENI. V lost 5 bases, J lost 9 bases, and 13 bases lay in between. The CDR3 loop spans 12 amino acids. The CDR3 spells CASSGTYKAQYF. CDR3 DNA sequence: TGTGCCAGCTCAGGGACTTATAAGGCCCAGTACTTC.

The rearrangement links TRBV27 to TRBJ1-4; 9 bases fit TRBD1. With V trimmed by 5 bases and J by 8 bases, 18 bases remained unmatched. The CDR3 is made up of 18 amino acids. From germline, CDR1 is MNHEY and CDR2 SMNVEV (reference sequence). CDR3 sequence (DNA): TGTGCCAGCAGTCGCCTCGCAATCAAACAGGGGGCTCGGGAAAAACTGTTTTTT. It is translated as CASSRLAIKQGAREKLFF.

The V gene is TRBV7-2, the J gene TRBJ1-2; TRBD1 aligns across 8 bases. This CDR3 is built from 14 residues. The ends lost 4 bases at V and 8 bases at J; junction bases unmatched: 9. Germline V gives CDR1 SGHTA, CDR2 FQGNSA. The CDR3 DNA follows: TGTGCCAGCAGCTCTTCAGGGGGCTTGCGGGGCTACACCTTC. Translating gives CASSSSGGLRGYTF.

The genes are TRBV6-2 or TRBV6-3 and TRBJ2-2; tentatively, D is TRBD1 (6 bases). The CDR3 is 15 residues long. Deletions cut 5 bases from V and 6 bases from J, with 16 bases between. Germline CDR1 MNHEY, CDR2 SVGEGT. The CDR3 sequence is CASSRSRDKAGELFF. The CDR3 DNA reads TGTGCCAGCAGTCGCAGCCGGGACAAAGCCGGGGAGCTGTTTTTT.

This clone appeared once. The chain combines TRBV7-8 with TRBJ1-1; 7 bases are shared with TRBD1. Trimming cost V 3 bases and J 6 bases; bases outside gene matches: 4. The CDR3 length is 13 residues. Germline-derived CDR1 and CDR2 are SGHVS and FQNEAQ. The CDR3 sequence: CASSLDDRAEAFF. CDR3 nucleotide sequence: TGTGCCAGCAGCTTGGATGACAGGGCTGAAGCTTTCTTT.

The rearrangement joins TRBV7-9 to TRBJ1-2; 7 bases line up with TRBD1. This CDR3 has 13 residues. V lost 4 bases and J lost 7; bases outside the gene matches: 6. Germline-derived CDR1 and CDR2 are SEHNR and FQNEAQ (reference sequence). CDR3 sequence (DNA): TGTGCCAGCAGCTATGGACAGGAGCTTGGCTACACCTTC. Protein product: CASSYGQELGYTF.

The CDR3 loop is CASSYGTGLSTDTQYF. The DNA of the CDR3 is TGTGCCAGCAGCTACGGGACAGGGCTTAGCACAGATACGCAGTATTTT. The chain is built from TRBV7-3 and TRBJ2-3, with TRBD1 matching 9 bases. CDR1 is SGHTA and CDR2 is FQGTGA in the germline V gene. This CDR3 region has 16 residues. Trimming removed 4 bases from V and 0 bases from J; junction bases left unmatched: 5.

CDR3 region: CASRQSGGFSYEQYF. The CDR3 DNA follows: TGTGCCAGCAGACAGAGCGGGGGGTTCTCCTACGAGCAGTACTTC. The rearrangement links TRBV27 to TRBJ2-7, with TRBD2 identical over 9 bases. Germline V CDR1 and CDR2: MNHEY, SMNVEV (reference sequence). The J segment lost 0 bases and the V segment lost 6 bases, leaving 6 bases of the junction unmatched. CDR3 length: 15 residues.

This clone occurred a few times. The chain couples TRBV7-2 to TRBJ1-2; 9 bases align to TRBD1. Germline CDR1 SGHTA, CDR2 FQGNSA. CDR3 size: 15 residues. J was trimmed by 2 bases and V by 3 bases; bases with no gene match: 4. The CDR3 sequence is CASSFGGQGNYGYTF. The CDR3 nucleotides are TGTGCCAGCAGCTTTGGCGGACAGGGGAACTATGGCTACACCTTC.

Concerning this clone: This sample includes further DNA sequences coding for the same CDR3. The rearrangement links TRBV27 to TRBJ2-2; D uncertain. CDR1 MNHEY and CDR2 SMNVEV come from the germline V gene (reference sequence). The CDR3 spans 13 residues. V was trimmed by 3 bases and J by 1 base, leaving 3 bases between them. This CDR3 is CASSFLNTGELFF. The CDR3 DNA reads TGTGCCAGCAGTTTCCTGAACACCGGGGAGCTGTTTTTT.

The chain uses TRBV7-9 and TRBJ1-1, with no clear D. This CDR3 contains 14 residues. V dropped 5 bases and J dropped 0 bases, with 10 bases sitting between them. From germline, CDR1 is SEHNR and CDR2 FQNEAQ (reference sequence). CDR3 sequence: CASSERTVNTEAFF. CDR3 DNA: TGTGCCAGCAGCGAGCGGACGGTGAACACTGAAGCTTTCTTT.

The J gene is TRBJ2-3, the V gene TRBV7-6; 8 nucleotides agree with TRBD1. Germline CDR1 is SGHVS and CDR2 is FNYEAQ. V lost 6 bases, J lost 2 bases, and 7 bases stayed unmatched. The CDR3 contains 15 residues. The CDR3 DNA follows: TGTGCCAGCAGTAGAGGACAGGGACCCACAGATACGCAGTATTTT. Residues: CASSRGQGPTDTQYF.

This clone turned up a few times. V gene TRBV4-2 combines with J gene TRBJ1-4; TRBD1 matches at 12 bases. V dropped 4 bases and J dropped 4; count of bases not matched to a gene: 4. The CDR3 consists of 16 residues. In germline, CDR1 is LGHNA, CDR2 YNFKEQ. The CDR3 bases are TGTGCCAGCAGCCCGGGACAGGGGGCAGGTAATGAAAAACTGTTTTTT. Encoded protein: CASSPGQGAGNEKLFF.

The V gene is TRBV11-2, the J gene TRBJ2-5, with TRBD1 matching 7 bases. Trimming cost V 0 bases and J 5 bases; bases outside gene matches: 9. The CDR3 is 16 residues long. The germline CDR1 and CDR2 sequences are SGHAT and FQNNGV. The CDR3 is CASSLEPPGGRETQYF. CDR3 bases: TGTGCCAGCAGCTTAGAGCCCCCAGGGGGTCGGGAGACCCAGTACTTC. The variable domain in full, with the rest retrieved from reference TRBV11-2 and TRBJ2-5, is EAGVAQSPRYKIIEKRQSVAFWCNPISGHATLYWYQQILGQGPKLLIQFQNNGVVDDSQLPKDRFSAERLKGVDSTLKIQPAKLEDSAVYLCASSLEPPGGRETQYFGPGTRLLVL.

The chain couples TRBV25-1 to TRBJ2-1; 11 positions match TRBD2. Looked up from germline, CDR1 is MGHDK and CDR2 is SYGVNS. The CDR3 is 15 amino acids. V trimming: 3 bases; J trimming: 8 bases; junction bases outside the gene matches: 6. CDR3 in DNA: TGTGCCAGCAGTGACTCGGCTAGCGGGGGGTATGAGCAGTTCTTC. Amino acid sequence: CASSDSASGGYEQFF. Looking up the rest from reference TRBV25-1 and TRBJ2-1 gives the full variable domain: EADIYQTPRYLVIGTGKKITLECSQTMGHDKMYWYQQDPGMELHLIHYSYGVNSTEKGDLSSESTVSRIRTEHFPLTLESARPSHTSQYLCASSDSASGGYEQFFGPGTRLTVL.

This chain uses TRBV12-3 or TRBV12-4 with TRBJ1-2; a weak D match, TRBD1 (6 bases). V lost 5 bases and J 8 bases, leaving 12 bases between the germline ends. The CDR3 has 12 residues. The CDR3 bases are TGTGCCAGCAGTAGGGGGGAGGGCGGCTACACCTTC. It specifies CASSRGEGGYTF.

The chain employs TRBV3-1 (or the pseudogene TRBV3-2) and TRBJ2-5; TRBD1 is a possible D gene (5 bases). Trimming removed 1 base from V and 7 bases from J, with 16 bases in between. Germline loops: CDR1 LGHDT, CDR2 YNNKEL (reference sequence). This CDR3 has 15 residues. The CDR3 region is CASSQAGSPIGTQYF. The CDR3 DNA follows: TGTGCCAGCAGCCAAGCAGGGTCCCCTATTGGGACCCAGTACTTC.

This chain joins TRBV20-1 and TRBJ1-2, with D uncertain. CDR1 and CDR2 from the germline V gene are DFQATT and SNEGSKA (reference sequence). Trimming pared 3 bases from V and 7 bases from J, leaving 9 bases between. This CDR3 contains 11 residues. For the CDR3, the DNA is TGCAGTGCTAGTCCCACCGGTGGCTACACCTTC. Amino acid sequence: CSASPTGGYTF.

The chain uses TRBV5-6 and TRBJ1-5; weak D call: TRBD1 (6 bases). This CDR3 comprises 17 residues. Germline V gene sequence: CDR1 SGHDT, CDR2 YYEEEE. V was shortened by 1 base and J by 7 bases, with 21 bases between the two germline ends. CDR3 DNA: TGTGCCAGCAGCTTGACAGGGTCGGCTGATGCATCGCAGCCCCAGCATTTT. Translated, it gives CASSLTGSADASQPQHF.